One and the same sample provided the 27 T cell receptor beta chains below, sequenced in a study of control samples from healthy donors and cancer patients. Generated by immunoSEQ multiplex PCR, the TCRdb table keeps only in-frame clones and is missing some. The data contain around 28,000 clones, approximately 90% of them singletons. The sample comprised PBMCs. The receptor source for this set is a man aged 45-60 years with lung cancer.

The CDR3 sequence: CSVEGEAKNIQYF. The CDR3 bases are TGCAGCGTTGAAGGGGAGGCCAAAAACATTCAGTACTTC. The chain recombines TRBV29-1 with TRBJ2-4, with D possibly TRBD2 on 5 matching bases. This CDR3 region has 13 residues. Germline V gene lookup returns CDR1 SQVTM and CDR2 ANQGSEA. The V end lost 1 base, the J end lost 1 base, and 5 bases lay between the germline ends.

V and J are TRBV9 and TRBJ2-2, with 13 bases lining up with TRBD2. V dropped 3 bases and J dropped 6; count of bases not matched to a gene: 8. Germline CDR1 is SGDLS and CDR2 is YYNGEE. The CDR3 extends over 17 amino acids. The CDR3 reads CASSETSGGVYAGELFF. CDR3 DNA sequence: TGTGCCAGCAGCGAAACTAGCGGGGGGGTTTACGCCGGGGAGCTGTTTTTT.

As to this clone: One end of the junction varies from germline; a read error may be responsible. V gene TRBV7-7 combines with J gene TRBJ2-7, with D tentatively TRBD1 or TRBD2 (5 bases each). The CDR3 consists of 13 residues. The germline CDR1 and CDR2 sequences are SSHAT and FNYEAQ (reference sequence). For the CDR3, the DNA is TGTGCTAGCAGCTTTGAGCCGAGGGGCGAGCAGTACTTC. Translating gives CASSFEPRGEQYF.

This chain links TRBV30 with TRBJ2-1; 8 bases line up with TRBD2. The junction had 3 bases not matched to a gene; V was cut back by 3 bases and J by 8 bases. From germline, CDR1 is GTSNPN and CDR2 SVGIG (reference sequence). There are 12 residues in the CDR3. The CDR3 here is CAWSGGGDEQFF. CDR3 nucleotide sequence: TGTGCCTGGAGCGGGGGGGGCGATGAGCAGTTCTTC.

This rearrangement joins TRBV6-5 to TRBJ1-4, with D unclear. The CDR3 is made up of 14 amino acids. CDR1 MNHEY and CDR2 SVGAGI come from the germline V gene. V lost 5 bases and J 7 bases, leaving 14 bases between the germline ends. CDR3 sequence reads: CASSMERNSEKLFF. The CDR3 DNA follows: TGTGCCAGCAGTATGGAGAGGAACAGTGAAAAACTGTTTTTT.

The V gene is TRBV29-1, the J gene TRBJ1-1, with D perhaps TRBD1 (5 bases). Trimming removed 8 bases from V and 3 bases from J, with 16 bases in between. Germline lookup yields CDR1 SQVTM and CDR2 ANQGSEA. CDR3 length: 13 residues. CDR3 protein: CSPNSVGDTEAFF. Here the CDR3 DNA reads TGCAGCCCCAATTCTGTAGGGGACACTGAAGCTTTCTTT.

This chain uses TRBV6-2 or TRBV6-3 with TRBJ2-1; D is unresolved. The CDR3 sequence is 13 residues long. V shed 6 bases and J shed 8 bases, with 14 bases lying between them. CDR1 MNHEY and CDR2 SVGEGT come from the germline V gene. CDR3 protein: CASSRTRRYEQFF. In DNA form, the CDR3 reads TGTGCCAGCAGCCGTACCCGCAGGTATGAGCAGTTCTTC.

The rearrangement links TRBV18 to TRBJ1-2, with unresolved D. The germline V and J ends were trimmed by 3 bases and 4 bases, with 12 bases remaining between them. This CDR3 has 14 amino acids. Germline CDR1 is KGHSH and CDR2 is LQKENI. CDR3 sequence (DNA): TGTGCCAGCTCACCGACGACGGATACCTATGGCTACACCTTC. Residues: CASSPTTDTYGYTF.

CDR3 nucleotides: TGTGCCAGTAGTATAGATAAGGACAGGCTTAATGAAAAACTGTTTTTT. As protein: CASSIDKDRLNEKLFF. This chain links TRBV19 with TRBJ1-4, with 7 bases identical to TRBD1. Per the germline V gene, CDR1 is LNHDA and CDR2 is SQIVND (reference sequence). The CDR3 spans 16 residues. The V and J ends lost 0 bases and 4 bases, in that order; junction bases with no gene match: 5.

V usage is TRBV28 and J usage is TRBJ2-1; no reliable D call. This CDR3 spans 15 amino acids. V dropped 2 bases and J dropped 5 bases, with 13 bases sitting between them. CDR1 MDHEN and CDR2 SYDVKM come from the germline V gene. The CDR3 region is CASSLASPIHNEQFF. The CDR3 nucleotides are TGTGCCAGCAGTTTAGCCAGCCCAATCCACAATGAGCAGTTCTTC.

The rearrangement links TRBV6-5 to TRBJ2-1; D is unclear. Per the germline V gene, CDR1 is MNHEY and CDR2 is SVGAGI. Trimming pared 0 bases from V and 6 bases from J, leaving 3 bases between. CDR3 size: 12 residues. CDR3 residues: CASSYSSNEQFF. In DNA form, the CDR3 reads TGTGCCAGCAGTTACTCATCCAATGAGCAGTTCTTC.

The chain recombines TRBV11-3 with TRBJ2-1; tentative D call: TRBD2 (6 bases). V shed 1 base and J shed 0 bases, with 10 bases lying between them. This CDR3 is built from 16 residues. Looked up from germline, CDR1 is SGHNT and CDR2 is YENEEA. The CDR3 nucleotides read TGTGCCAGCAGCTTAGTGGGCGGGAACTCCTACAATGAGCAGTTCTTC. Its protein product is CASSLVGGNSYNEQFF.

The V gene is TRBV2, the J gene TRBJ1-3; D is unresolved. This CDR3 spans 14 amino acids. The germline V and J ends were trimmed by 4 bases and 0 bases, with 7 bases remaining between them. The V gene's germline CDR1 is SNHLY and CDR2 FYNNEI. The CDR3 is CASSAGSSGNTIYF. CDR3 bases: TGTGCCAGCAGTGCCGGCAGCTCTGGAAACACCATATATTTT.

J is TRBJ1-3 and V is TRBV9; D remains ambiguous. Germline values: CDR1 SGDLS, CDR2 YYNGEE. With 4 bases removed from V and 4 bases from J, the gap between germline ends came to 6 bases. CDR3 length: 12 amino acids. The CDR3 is CASSPLGNTIYF. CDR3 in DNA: TGTGCCAGCAGCCCCTTGGGAAACACCATATATTTT.

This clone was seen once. CDR3 region: CASSRGGVSYNEQFF. The CDR3, as DNA: TGTGCCAGTTCAAGGGGGGGCGTATCCTACAATGAGCAGTTCTTC. The chain is built from TRBV5-4 and TRBJ2-1; TRBD2 is a possible D gene (7 bases). The V end lost 8 bases, the J end lost 1 base, and 16 bases lay between the germline ends. In germline, CDR1 is SGHNT, CDR2 YYREEE (reference sequence). The CDR3 is 15 amino acids.

CDR3 DNA sequence: TGTGCCAGCAGCGCACAGGGGGACACTGAAGCTTTCTTT. It is translated as CASSAQGDTEAFF. V gene TRBV11-3 combines with J gene TRBJ1-1; the match to TRBD1 covers 8 bases. Germline assignment: CDR1 SGHNT and CDR2 YENEEA. J lost 3 bases, V lost 5 bases, and 2 bases had no gene match. The CDR3 runs 13 residues.

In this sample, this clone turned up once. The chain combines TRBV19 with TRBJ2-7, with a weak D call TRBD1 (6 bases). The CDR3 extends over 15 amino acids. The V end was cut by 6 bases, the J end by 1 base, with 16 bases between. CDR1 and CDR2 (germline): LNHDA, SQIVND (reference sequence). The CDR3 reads CASSLQSGTSYEQYF. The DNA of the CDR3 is TGTGCCAGTAGCCTGCAATCAGGGACATCCTACGAGCAGTACTTC.

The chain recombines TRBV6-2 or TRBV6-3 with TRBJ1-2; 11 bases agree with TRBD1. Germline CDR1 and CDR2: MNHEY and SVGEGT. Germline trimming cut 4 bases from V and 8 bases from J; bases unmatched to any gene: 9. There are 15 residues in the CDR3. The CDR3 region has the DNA TGTGCCAGCAGTTCGCTCCCGGGACAGGGGGAAGGCTACACCTTC. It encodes CASSSLPGQGEGYTF.

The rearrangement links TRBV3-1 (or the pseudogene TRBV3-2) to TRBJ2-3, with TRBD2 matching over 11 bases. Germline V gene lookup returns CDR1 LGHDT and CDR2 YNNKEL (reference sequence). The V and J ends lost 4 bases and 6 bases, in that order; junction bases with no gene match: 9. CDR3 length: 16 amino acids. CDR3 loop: CASSRSTSGVRDTQYF. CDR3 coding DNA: TGTGCCAGCAGCCGATCGACTAGCGGGGTGCGGGATACGCAGTATTTT.

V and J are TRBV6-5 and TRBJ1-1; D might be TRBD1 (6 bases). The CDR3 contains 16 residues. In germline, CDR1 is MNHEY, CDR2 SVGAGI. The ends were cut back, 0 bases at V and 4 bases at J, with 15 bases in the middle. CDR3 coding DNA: TGTGCCAGCAGTTACTCAGGAACAGGGAGGACCACTGAAGCTTTCTTT. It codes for CASSYSGTGRTTEAFF.

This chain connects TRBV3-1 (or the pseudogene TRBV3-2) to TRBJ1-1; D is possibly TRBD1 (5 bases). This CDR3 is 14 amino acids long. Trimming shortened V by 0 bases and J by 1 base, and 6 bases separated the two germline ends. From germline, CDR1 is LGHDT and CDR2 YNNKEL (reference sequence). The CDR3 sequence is CASSQERGNTEAFF. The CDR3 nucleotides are TGTGCCAGCAGCCAAGAGAGGGGGAACACTGAAGCTTTCTTT.

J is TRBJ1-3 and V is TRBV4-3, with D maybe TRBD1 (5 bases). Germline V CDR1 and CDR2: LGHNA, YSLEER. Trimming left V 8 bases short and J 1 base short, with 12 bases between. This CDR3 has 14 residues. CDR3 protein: CASGRDLSGNTIYF. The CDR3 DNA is TGCGCCAGCGGCAGGGATTTATCTGGAAACACCATATATTTT.

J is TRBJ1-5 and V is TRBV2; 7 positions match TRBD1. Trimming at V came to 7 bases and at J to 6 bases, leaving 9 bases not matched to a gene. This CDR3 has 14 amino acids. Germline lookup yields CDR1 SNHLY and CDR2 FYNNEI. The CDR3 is CASMETGSGQPQHF. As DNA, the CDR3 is TGTGCCAGCATGGAGACAGGGTCGGGTCAGCCCCAGCATTTT.

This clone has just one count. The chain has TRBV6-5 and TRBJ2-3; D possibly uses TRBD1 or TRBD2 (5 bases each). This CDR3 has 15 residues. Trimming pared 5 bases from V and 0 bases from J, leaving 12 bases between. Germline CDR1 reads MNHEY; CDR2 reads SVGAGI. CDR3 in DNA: TGTGCCAGCAGTCGGTCGTGGGACAGCACAGATACGCAGTATTTT. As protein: CASSRSWDSTDTQYF.

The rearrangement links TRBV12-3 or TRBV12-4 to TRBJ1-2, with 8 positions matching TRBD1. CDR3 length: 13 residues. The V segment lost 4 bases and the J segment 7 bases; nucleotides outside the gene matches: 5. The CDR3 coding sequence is TGTGCCAGCAGTTGGACAGGGAATAGTGGCTACACCTTC. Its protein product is CASSWTGNSGYTF.

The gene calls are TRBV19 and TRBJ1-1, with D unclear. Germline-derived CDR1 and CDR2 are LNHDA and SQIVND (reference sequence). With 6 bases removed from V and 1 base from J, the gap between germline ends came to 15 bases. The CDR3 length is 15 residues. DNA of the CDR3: TGTGCCAGTAGGTCTCGATTGGGCGAGAACACTGAAGCTTTCTTT. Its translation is CASRSRLGENTEAFF.

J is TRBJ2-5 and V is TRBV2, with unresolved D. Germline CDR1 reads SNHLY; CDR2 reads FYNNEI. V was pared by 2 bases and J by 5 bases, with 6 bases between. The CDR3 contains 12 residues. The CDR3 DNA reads TGTGCCAGCAGTGAAACTAAGGAGACCCAGTACTTC. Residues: CASSETKETQYF.